Following are 14 T cell receptor beta chains from one sample sequenced in a study of circulating CD8 cells and anti-PD-1 response in melanoma. TCR libraries were prepared from around 15 ng of total RNA with the QIAseq Immune Repertoire TCR panel. Each CDR3 protein gets one entry after TCRdb re-called the reads with MiXCR. The sample has over a thousand distinct CDR3 sequences, 6.6% seen once. Four subsets defined by PD-1 and/or TIGIT were sorted from live CD3+CD8+TCRalphabeta+ cells. Sequencing used CD8+ T cells from PBMCs, obtained at baseline or after one month of anti-PD-1 therapy (not recorded which). Source of these receptors: a human donor with melanoma.

This clonotype ranks as large (0.1 to 1%). This chain uses TRBV28 with TRBJ2-7, with TRBD1 matching over 7 bases. The CDR3 is 15 residues long. The ends lost 2 bases at V and 0 bases at J; junction bases unmatched: 4. Germline V gene sequence: CDR1 MDHEN, CDR2 SYDVKM. Here the CDR3 DNA reads TGTGCCAGCAGTTTAGAGGCAGGGGGCTCCTACGAGCAGTACTTC. Protein: CASSLEAGGSYEQYF. The whole variable domain, remainder taken from reference TRBV28 and TRBJ2-7, is DVKVTQSSRYLVKRTGEKVFLECVQDMDHENMFWYRQDPGLGLRLIYFSYDVKMKEKGDIPEGYSVSREKKERFSLILESASTNQTSMYLCASSLEAGGSYEQYFGPGTRLTVT.

By its share, this clonotype is medium-sized. The V call is TRBV27, the J call TRBJ2-7; D may be TRBD1 (6 bases). The CDR3 contains 15 residues. Germline V gene data show CDR1 as MNHEY and CDR2 as SMNVEV (reference sequence). V was pared by 5 bases and J by 6 bases, with 20 bases between. CDR3 in DNA: TGTGCCAGCAGTCCTCCAGGGGATGGGCTGAGCGAGCAGTACTTC. This encodes CASSPPGDGLSEQYF.

By frequency in the sample, this clonotype is medium-sized. This chain links TRBV27 with TRBJ2-3; D is perhaps TRBD1 (6 bases). The CDR3 is 14 amino acids. Trimming left V 5 bases short and J 3 bases short, with 12 bases between. CDR1 and CDR2 (germline): MNHEY, SMNVEV (reference sequence). The CDR3 DNA reads as TGTGCCAGCAGTGAGGGACATATGACAGATACGCAGTATTTT. This codes for CASSEGHMTDTQYF.

There are a few counts of this clonotype. The J gene is TRBJ2-7, the V gene TRBV19; a possible D gene is TRBD2 (5 bases). The CDR3 sequence is 12 residues long. The ends were cut back, 5 bases at V and 9 bases at J, with 14 bases in the middle. Germline CDR1 is LNHDA and CDR2 is SQIVND (reference sequence). For the CDR3, the DNA is TGTGCCAGTAGTGGAGGATCCTGGGGGCAGTACTTC. As protein: CASSGGSWGQYF.

By sample fraction, this clonotype is large (0.1 to 1%). The genes are TRBV9 and TRBJ2-3; TRBD2 matches 14 bases. From germline, CDR1 is SGDLS and CDR2 YYNGEE. V shed 4 bases and J 4 bases; nucleotides not matched to a gene: 11. This CDR3 contains 18 residues. CDR3 region: CASSTGLAGGLQADTQYF. The CDR3 DNA sequence: TGTGCCAGCAGCACAGGACTAGCGGGGGGCCTTCAGGCAGATACGCAGTATTTT.

This clonotype is labeled medium-sized (0.01 to 0.1%). The chain couples TRBV27 to TRBJ2-1; 7 bases agree with TRBD1. Trimming removed 6 bases from V and 4 bases from J; junction bases left unmatched: 12. CDR1 is MNHEY and CDR2 is SMNVEV in the germline V gene (reference sequence). The CDR3 covers 16 residues. In nucleotides, the CDR3 is TGTGCCAGCAGCGGACCGGGACAGACGAGATACAATGAGCAGTTCTTC. It encodes CASSGPGQTRYNEQFF.

This clonotype qualifies as large. J is TRBJ2-2 and V is TRBV28, with D perhaps TRBD1 or TRBD2 (6 bases each). Germline V gene lookup returns CDR1 MDHEN and CDR2 SYDVKM. This CDR3 contains 15 residues. V lost 3 bases and J 7 bases, leaving 15 bases between the germline ends. The CDR3 sequence: CASSFIGGRGGELFF. Here the CDR3 DNA reads TGTGCCAGCAGTTTTATTGGGGGGCGCGGCGGGGAGCTGTTTTTT.

For this clonotype: An end of the junction differs from the germline gene, which may be a read error. This chain connects TRBV28 to TRBJ1-1; 7 bases line up with TRBD1. The germline V gene has CDR1 MDHEN and CDR2 SYDVKM. This CDR3 region has 13 residues. This chain's CDR3 is CTSRGNFYTEAFF. The CDR3 DNA reads as TGTACCAGCAGGGGGAATTTCTACACTGAAGCTTTCTTT.

Comments on this clonotype: A much larger clone lies one base from this, so it may be a read error. This chain connects TRBV28 to TRBJ2-7; 11 bases are shared with TRBD2. Germline loops: CDR1 MDHEN, CDR2 SYDVKM. This CDR3 comprises 15 residues. As DNA, the CDR3 is TGTGCCGGCAGCCGATCCGGACTAGCGGGCGACGAGCAGTACTTC. Translation gives CAGSRSGLAGDEQYF.

This clonotype is medium-sized by share. CDR3 sequence: CASGTSEYNEQFF. In nucleotides, the CDR3 is TGCGCCTCCGGGACTAGCGAGTACAATGAGCAGTTCTTC. The rearrangement joins TRBV4-3 to TRBJ2-1; TRBD2 matches at 10 bases. V trimming: 11 bases; J trimming: 4 bases; junction bases outside the gene matches: 5. The CDR3 runs 13 residues. In germline, CDR1 is LGHNA, CDR2 YSLEER.

Notes on this clonotype: Without the conserved terminal phenylalanine or tryptophan, this CDR3 likely stems from a read error. This chain joins TRBV6-6 and TRBJ1-5; D remains ambiguous. The CDR3 contains 16 residues. V was cut by 6 bases and J by 0 bases, with 15 bases left in between. Looked up from germline, CDR1 is MNHNY and CDR2 is SVGAGI (reference sequence). The DNA of the CDR3 is TGTGCCAGCAGCCTGCAGGCGGAGTATAGCAATCAGCCCCAGCATTCT. As protein: CASSLQAEYSNQPQHS.

This clonotype is labeled as large (0.1 to 1%). The chain combines TRBV2 with TRBJ2-1; 7 bases fit TRBD2. Germline V lookup: CDR1 SNHLY, CDR2 FYNNEI. This CDR3 comprises 17 residues. The junction had 13 bases not matched to a gene; V was cut back by 8 bases and J by 0 bases. The CDR3 nucleotides read TGTGCCAGCGTAAAGTCCCACACGGGGGGCTCCTACAATGAGCAGTTCTTC. Translation gives CASVKSHTGGSYNEQFF.

This clonotype showed up just a few times. A much larger clone differs from this one at a single base, so this may be a read error. The chain joins TRBV6-5 to TRBJ2-2, with D unresolved. The V gene's germline CDR1 is MNHEY and CDR2 SVGAGI. V was trimmed by 8 bases and J by 2 bases, leaving 6 bases between them. This CDR3 contains 12 residues. Here the CDR3 DNA reads TGTGCCAGCGGTTCAAACACCGGGGAGCTGTTTTTT. Translating gives CASGSNTGELFF.

The chain has TRBV28 and TRBJ2-2; D uncertain. CDR1 MDHEN and CDR2 SYDVKM come from the germline V gene. The CDR3 has 15 residues. The V end was cut by 5 bases, the J end by 0 bases, with 10 bases between. CDR3 sequence: CASSMDPSNTGELFF. The CDR3 nucleotides are TGTGCCAGCAGTATGGACCCCTCGAACACCGGGGAGCTGTTTTTT.